This is a list of T cell receptor beta chains from one sample in a study of cytomegalovirus exposure and HLA in healthy donors. Here immunoSEQ multiplex PCR was the method, and the copy in TCRdb shows in-frame clones only, minus some. This repertoire includes tens of thousands of clones. Sequencing used PBMCs. The source of these receptors is a female donor in good health and CMV-seronegative. CDR3s include the opening cysteine and the closing phenylalanine or tryptophan. D genes are given only for firm matches.

v_gene	j_gene	d_gene	CDR3nt	CDR3aa
TRBV7-8	TRBJ1-2	-	TGTGCCAGCAGCTTAGTAGTACGGGATGGCTACACCTTC	CASSLVVRDGYTF
TRBV2	TRBJ2-5	-	TGTGCCAGCAGTGAAGCGACAGACCAAGAGACCCAGTACTTC	CASSEATDQETQYF
TRBV4-2	TRBJ2-1	TRBD2	TGTGCCAGCAGCCAGGAGGTGCGGGGGTATTCCTACAATGAGCAGTTCTTC	CASSQEVRGYSYNEQFF
TRBV25-1	TRBJ2-5	TRBD2	TGTGCCAGCCGTGCGCCGGGACTAGCGGGGGGACCTCAAGAGACCCAGTACTTC	CASRAPGLAGGPQETQYF
TRBV4-3	TRBJ2-5	TRBD1	TGCGCCAGCAGCCAAGAGTTGACAGGGCGGGAGACCCAGTACTTC	CASSQELTGRETQYF
TRBV7-9	TRBJ2-1	-	TGTGCCAGCAGCTTAGGTTTCTCCAGGGGCCTATACAATGAGCAGTTCTTC	CASSLGFSRGLYNEQFF
TRBV5-1	TRBJ2-5	-	TGCGCCAGCAGCTTGGTTGGGGGCCCAGAGACCCAGTACTTC	CASSLVGGPETQYF
TRBV18	TRBJ2-1	TRBD1	TGTGCCAGCTCACCACACGGGACAGGGGGCATAGGTAATGAGCAGTTCTTC	CASSPHGTGGIGNEQFF
TRBV7-9	TRBJ1-4	-	TGTGCCAGCAGCTTAGACCGGACTAATGAAAAACTGTTTTTT	CASSLDRTNEKLFF
TRBV7-8	TRBJ2-2	-	TGTGCCAGCAGCGCCAGGCGGGGGCCGGGGTTCGGGGAGCTGTTTTTT	CASSARRGPGFGELFF
TRBV6-6	TRBJ1-1	-	TGTGCCAGCAGTTACCTCCAGACTCATGAAGCTTTCTTT	CASSYLQTHEAFF
TRBV5-6	TRBJ1-2	TRBD1	TGTGCCAGCAGCTTAGGGACAGGTAGACACTATGGCTACACCTTC	CASSLGTGRHYGYTF
TRBV5-6	TRBJ2-7	-	TGTGCCAGCAGCCCTGGACTGGAAACCACTATCTACGAGCAGTACTTC	CASSPGLETTIYEQYF
TRBV29-1	TRBJ2-7	-	TGCAGCCCCTTCGAGGGACACAGTACGTGGGAGCAGTACTTC	CSPFEGHSTWEQYF
TRBV5-5	TRBJ2-1	TRBD2	TGTGCCAGCAGCTCTAGCGGTACAGACAATGAGCAGTTCTTC	CASSSSGTDNEQFF
TRBV6-5	TRBJ2-7	TRBD2	TGTGCCAGCAGTCTAACTAGCGGGGGCCCCTACGAGCAGTACTTC	CASSLTSGGPYEQYF
TRBV5-1	TRBJ2-7	TRBD1	TGCGCCAGCAGCTTGGAAGGACAGGGGGCGCGTGAGCAGTACTTC	CASSLEGQGAREQYF
TRBV30	TRBJ2-2	TRBD1	TGTGCCTGGAGTGCGACAGGGACCGGGGAGCTGTTTTTT	CAWSATGTGELFF
TRBV11-2	TRBJ1-2	TRBD1	TGTGCCAGCAGCGATTACAGGGGTCGAGGCTATGGCTACACCTTC	CASSDYRGRGYGYTF
TRBV18	TRBJ2-3	-	TGTGCCAGCTCACCACCAGGGGTTAGCCTCACAGATACGCAGTATTTT	CASSPPGVSLTDTQYF
TRBV6-5	TRBJ1-3	-	TGTGCCTCAGGGTCTGGAAACACCATATATTTT	CASGSGNTIYF
TRBV7-8	TRBJ1-1	TRBD1	TGTGCCAGCGGACAGGGGATGAACACTGAAGCTTTCTTT	CASGQGMNTEAFF
TRBV4-3	TRBJ2-5	TRBD2	TGCGCCAGCAGCCAAGGACTAGCGGGGGGACTCTATCAAGAGACCCAGTACTTC	CASSQGLAGGLYQETQYF
TRBV30	TRBJ2-7	TRBD2	TGTGCCTGGACCGGGGGGGGCTACGAGCAGTACTTC	CAWTGGGYEQYF
TRBV30	TRBJ1-2	TRBD1	TGTGCCTGGAACGAGGGCAGGGGGTTTTTAAATGGCTACACCTTC	CAWNEGRGFLNGYTF
TRBV7-8	TRBJ2-5	-	TGTGCCAGCAGCGCGGACTTGAAAGAGACCCAGTACTTC	CASSADLKETQYF
TRBV10-2	TRBJ1-3	-	TGCGCCAGCAGTGAGCTTCCAGGCTCTGGAAACACCATATATTTT	CASSELPGSGNTIYF
TRBV11-2	TRBJ1-4	-	TGTGCCAGCAGTGCCGGGGGGGCAACTAATGAAAAACTGTTTTTT	CASSAGGATNEKLFF
TRBV6-1	TRBJ1-1	-	TGTGCCAGCAGTGATGGGTTGGAGGGCAAAGCTTTCTTT	CASSDGLEGKAFF
TRBV4-2	TRBJ1-2	TRBD1	TGTGCCAGCAGCCCGTCATCCGGGACAGCTAACTATGGCTACACCTTC	CASSPSSGTANYGYTF
TRBV6-1	TRBJ1-2	TRBD1	TGTGCCAGCAGTGACGGGGGGACAGGAGGAATTAACTATGGCTACACCTTC	CASSDGGTGGINYGYTF
TRBV30	TRBJ1-6	TRBD1	TGTGCCTGGAGTGCACAGGGGGCCGGGACACCCCTCCACTTT	CAWSAQGAGTPLHF
TRBV4-2	TRBJ1-1	-	TGTGCCAGCAGCCGTACGACAGACATACTTGAAGCTTTCTTT	CASSRTTDILEAFF
TRBV9	TRBJ2-1	TRBD2	TGTGCCAGCAGCGTAGTCGGGGGGACAAGCGGGAGTTATGAGCAGTTCTTC	CASSVVGGTSGSYEQFF
TRBV10-3	TRBJ1-2	TRBD1	TGTGCCATCAGTGAGTCTAGTAAGGGGACAGAGGGCCATGGCTACACCTTC	CAISESSKGTEGHGYTF
TRBV6-1	TRBJ1-2	TRBD1	TGTGCCAGCAGTGACCCCTGGGACAGTGTCTATGGCTACACCTTC	CASSDPWDSVYGYTF
TRBV5-1	TRBJ1-2	TRBD1	TGCGCCAGCAGCTTTGACTTCGGACAGGGCGGCGGCTATGGCTACACCTTC	CASSFDFGQGGGYGYTF
TRBV19	TRBJ1-3	-	TGTGCCAGTCGAGGGGGGGTCTCTGGAAACACCATATATTTT	CASRGGVSGNTIYF
TRBV30	TRBJ2-7	TRBD2	TGTGCCTGGACTAGCGGAGTCTACGAGCAGTACTTC	CAWTSGVYEQYF
TRBV6-5	TRBJ1-6	-	TGTGCCAGCAGTTACTCGAGAGGTTTGGCCCTACACTTT	CASSYSRGLALHF
TRBV6-4	TRBJ2-2	TRBD1	TGTGCCAGCAGCAGGACAGGGTTGAACACCGGGGAGCTGTTTTTT	CASSRTGLNTGELFF
TRBV4-2	TRBJ2-3	-	TGTGCCAGCAGCCAAGATAGGGGAGATACGCAGTATTTT	CASSQDRGDTQYF
TRBV4-2	TRBJ1-2	TRBD1	TGTGCCAGCAGCCAACGCCAGACAGGGGCTCATGGCTACACCTTC	CASSQRQTGAHGYTF
TRBV19	TRBJ1-6	TRBD1	TGTGCCAGTAGTCGAGACAGGGGGTCGCCCTATAATTCACCCCTCCACTTT	CASSRDRGSPYNSPLHF
TRBV18	TRBJ1-1	-	TGTGCCAGCGCGCCGTCAAATGAGAACACTGAAGCTTTCTTT	CASAPSNENTEAFF
TRBV5-1	TRBJ2-3	-	TGCGCCAGCAGAAGTGGACAGAGCACAGATACGCAGTATTTT	CASRSGQSTDTQYF
TRBV4-1	TRBJ1-2	-	TGCGCCAGCAGCCAAGGGTCGGGGGATGGCTACACCTTC	CASSQGSGDGYTF
TRBV30	TRBJ2-2	-	TGTGCCTGGAGTGAAGGACATTCGAACACCGGGGAGCTGTTTTTT	CAWSEGHSNTGELFF
TRBV9	TRBJ1-1	TRBD1	TGTGCCAGCAGCGTCGGGGACAGGATGAACACTGAAGCTTTCTTT	CASSVGDRMNTEAFF
TRBV6-5	TRBJ2-7	TRBD1	TGTGCCAGCAGTTTCCCGGGACAGGGAGCCGAGCAGTACTTC	CASSFPGQGAEQYF
TRBV30	TRBJ1-5	-	TGTGCCTGGAGTCTAACGTTCGGGGATCAGCCCCAGCATTTT	CAWSLTFGDQPQHF